The 19 T cell receptor beta chains listed next were all sequenced from one sample in a study of early stage breast cancer tumors. Assay used: immunoSEQ multiplex PCR; TCRdb lists only in-frame clones, some missing. The sample has about 7,900 clones, under 65% seen once. The material sequenced was breast tumor tissue. The receptors were gathered from a person aged 70 to 85 with breast cancer.

The chain employs TRBV5-6 and TRBJ2-5; TRBD1 matches at 11 bases. In germline, CDR1 is SGHDT, CDR2 YYEEEE. J lost 1 base, V lost 4 bases, and 3 bases had no gene match. The CDR3 sequence is 15 residues long. The CDR3 reads CASSGDRGFQETQYF. In DNA form, the CDR3 reads TGTGCCAGCAGCGGGGACAGGGGGTTCCAAGAGACCCAGTACTTC.

The rearrangement links TRBV4-2 to TRBJ2-5, with D maybe TRBD2 (7 bases). The CDR3 runs 16 residues. Trimming took off 6 bases at V and 0 bases at J, with 17 bases between the two ends. Germline V gene sequence: CDR1 LGHNA, CDR2 YNFKEQ. Written as DNA, the CDR3 is TGTGCCAGCAGGGGGGCGGGGCGGGGGTACCAAGAGACCCAGTACTTC. It codes for CASRGAGRGYQETQYF.

The rearrangement links TRBV2 to TRBJ2-3; D is undetermined. The germline V gene has CDR1 SNHLY and CDR2 FYNNEI. The V and J ends lost 8 bases and 2 bases respectively, with 14 bases between them. The CDR3 sequence is 14 residues long. The CDR3 DNA sequence: TGTGCCAGCGAAGGTAGCTTATCCACAGATACGCAGTATTTT. Translated: CASEGSLSTDTQYF.

V gene TRBV19 combines with J gene TRBJ1-5; D gene ambiguous. Trimming cost V 2 bases and J 7 bases, with 15 bases left between them. This CDR3 spans 15 amino acids. From germline, CDR1 is LNHDA and CDR2 SQIVND (reference sequence). The CDR3 region is CASSIFAGTEQPQHF. CDR3 coding DNA: TGTGCCAGTAGTATATTTGCGGGCACTGAACAGCCCCAGCATTTT.

This clone was detected a few times. The chain recombines TRBV27 with TRBJ1-2; D ambiguous. The CDR3 has 14 amino acids. The germline V and J ends were trimmed by 5 bases and 1 base, with 11 bases remaining between them. The germline V gene encodes CDR1 MNHEY and CDR2 SMNVEV (reference sequence). The CDR3 protein is CASSPTRLNYGYTF. CDR3 coding DNA: TGTGCCAGCAGTCCGACACGGCTTAACTATGGCTACACCTTC.

The chain is built from TRBV7-2 and TRBJ2-7; a possible D gene is TRBD2 (5 bases). Trimming removed 5 bases at V and 5 bases at J, with 31 bases between. CDR3 size: 19 residues. Looked up from germline, CDR1 is SGHTA and CDR2 is FQGNSA. The CDR3 here is CASSLPKESFPGEGNEQYF. The CDR3 bases are TGTGCCAGCAGCCTCCCCAAGGAGAGTTTCCCCGGAGAGGGAAACGAGCAGTACTTC.

V is TRBV5-6 and J is TRBJ2-5; 9 nucleotides align to TRBD1. Germline V gene sequence: CDR1 SGHDT, CDR2 YYEEEE. This CDR3 region has 14 residues. V lost 0 bases to trimming and J lost 7 bases; unmatched junction nucleotides: 4. CDR3 nucleotide sequence: TGTGCCAGCAGCTTGGCCGGACAGGGGTCGACCCAGTACTTC. It encodes CASSLAGQGSTQYF.

This clone occurred a few times. V is TRBV11-2 and J is TRBJ2-2, with D maybe TRBD1 (5 bases). Germline V gives CDR1 SGHAT, CDR2 FQNNGV. CDR3 length equals 16 residues. Trimming pared 0 bases from V and 7 bases from J, leaving 15 bases between. The CDR3 region has the DNA TGTGCCAGCAGCTTAGATTCAGCAGGGTTTAGCGGGGAGCTGTTTTTT. Its translation is CASSLDSAGFSGELFF.

The V call is TRBV18, the J call TRBJ1-1; maybe TRBD1 (5 bases). The CDR3 runs 13 residues. V lost 3 bases, J lost 1 base, and 6 bases lay in between. The germline V gene encodes CDR1 KGHSH and CDR2 LQKENI. CDR3 DNA sequence: TGTGCCAGCTCACCCGGACAGAACACTGAAGCTTTCTTT. Protein sequence: CASSPGQNTEAFF.

The CDR3 here is CAWRKQGAREQYF. Written as DNA, the CDR3 is TGTGCCTGGAGGAAACAGGGGGCGCGCGAGCAGTACTTC. This rearrangement joins TRBV30 to TRBJ2-7, with 9 bases that match TRBD1. The CDR3 runs 13 residues. With V trimmed by 3 bases and J by 6 bases, 6 bases remained unmatched. CDR1 is GTSNPN, CDR2 SVGIG, per germline (reference sequence).

The genes are TRBV29-1 and TRBJ1-1, with TRBD1 identical over 10 bases. V lost 4 bases, J lost 6 bases, and 5 bases stayed unmatched. The CDR3 consists of 13 residues. From germline, CDR1 is SQVTM and CDR2 ANQGSEA. CDR3 in amino acids: CSVGSGQGAEAFF. The CDR3 region has the DNA TGCAGCGTTGGATCCGGACAGGGGGCTGAAGCTTTCTTT.

In this sample, this clone is large (0.1 to 1%). The V call is TRBV7-9, the J call TRBJ2-1; D perhaps matches TRBD2 (6 bases). The CDR3 spans 15 residues. The germline V gene has CDR1 SEHNR and CDR2 FQNEAQ (reference sequence). The V gene lost 4 bases and the J gene lost 2 bases, with 12 bases spanning the gap. The CDR3 DNA reads as TGTGCCAGCAGCTCGGGACTTACTACCTACAATGAGCAGTTCTTC. It translates to CASSSGLTTYNEQFF.

This chain uses TRBV6-5 with TRBJ2-7, with D maybe TRBD1 (6 bases). V was trimmed by 6 bases and J by 4 bases, leaving 13 bases between them. Looked up from germline, CDR1 is MNHEY and CDR2 is SVGAGI. The CDR3 is 13 residues long. This CDR3 reads CASRHGQNYEQYF. CDR3 sequence (DNA): TGTGCCAGCAGACACGGACAGAATTACGAGCAGTACTTC.

The chain employs TRBV6-6 and TRBJ1-1; D is uncertain. This CDR3 spans 13 amino acids. With 6 bases removed from V and 2 bases from J, the gap between germline ends came to 10 bases. From germline, CDR1 is MNHNY and CDR2 SVGAGI (reference sequence). CDR3 coding DNA: TGTGCCAGCAGCTTCGAGTTAAACACTGAAGCTTTCTTT. Protein product: CASSFELNTEAFF.

This clone was counted a few times. V gene TRBV7-6 combines with J gene TRBJ2-7; 9 positions agree with TRBD1. CDR1 SGHVS and CDR2 FNYEAQ come from the germline V gene. Trimming took 1 base from V and 2 from J; bases not matched to a gene: 0. The CDR3 is made up of 14 amino acids. DNA of the CDR3: TGTGCCAGCAGCTTAGGGACAGGGGCCTACGAGCAGTACTTC. Amino acids: CASSLGTGAYEQYF.

Sample share makes this clone large (0.1 to 1%). V gene TRBV4-1 combines with J gene TRBJ1-1; D not certain. The CDR3 is made up of 14 amino acids. Germline V gene sequence: CDR1 MGHRA, CDR2 YSYEKL. V lost 4 bases, J lost 0 bases, and 9 bases lay in between. CDR3 region: CASSPRELNTEAFF. CDR3 sequence (DNA): TGCGCCAGCAGCCCGAGGGAGCTGAACACTGAAGCTTTCTTT.

By its share, this clone is medium-sized. V usage is TRBV4-3 and J usage is TRBJ1-1; D uncertain. CDR3 length equals 14 residues. Germline V lookup: CDR1 LGHNA, CDR2 YSLEER. V was clipped by 4 bases and J by 3 bases, with 12 bases between them. Here the CDR3 DNA reads TGCGCCAGCAGCCTTAAGACCGGGGACACTGAAGCTTTCTTT. Translating gives CASSLKTGDTEAFF.

This clone ranks as medium-sized (0.01 to 0.1%). V and J are TRBV4-2 and TRBJ2-1; TRBD2 matches 10 bases. This CDR3 spans 15 amino acids. Germline V gene sequence: CDR1 LGHNA, CDR2 YNFKEQ. Unmatched junction bases numbered 7, after V lost 4 bases and J lost 7 bases. The CDR3 nucleotides are TGTGCCAGCAGCCTCGGGACTAGCGATAGTAATGAGCAGTTCTTC. Translation: CASSLGTSDSNEQFF.

CDR3 amino acids: CASSLGGRYYEQYF. In DNA form, the CDR3 reads TGTGCCAGCAGCTTAGGGGGCAGATACTACGAGCAGTACTTC. The chain joins TRBV7-6 to TRBJ2-7, with D possibly TRBD1 on 5 matching bases. This CDR3 is built from 14 residues. Trimming stripped 1 base from V and 3 bases from J, with 10 bases between. In germline, CDR1 is SGHVS, CDR2 FNYEAQ.